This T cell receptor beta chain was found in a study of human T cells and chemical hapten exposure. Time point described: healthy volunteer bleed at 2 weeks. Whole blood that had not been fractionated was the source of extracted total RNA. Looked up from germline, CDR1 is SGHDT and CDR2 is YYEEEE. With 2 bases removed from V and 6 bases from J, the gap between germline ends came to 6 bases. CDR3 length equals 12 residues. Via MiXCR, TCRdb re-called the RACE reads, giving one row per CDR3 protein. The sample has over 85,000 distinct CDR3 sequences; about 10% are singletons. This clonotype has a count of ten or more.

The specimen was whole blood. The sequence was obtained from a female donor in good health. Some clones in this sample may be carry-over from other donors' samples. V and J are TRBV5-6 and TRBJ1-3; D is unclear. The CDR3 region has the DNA TGTGCCAGCAGCTTCTGGGAAAACACCATATATTTT. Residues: CASSFWENTIYF.